What follows are 5 T cell receptor beta chains derived from one specimen sequenced in a study of blood T cell repertoires in COVID-19 (TCRdb year 2020). The receptor library was made with the immunoSEQ multiplex PCR assay. Not all clones reach the TCRdb copy of this immuneACCESS table, which keeps in-frame sequences only. Checked studies attribute under half of the gap to unresolved V genes and leave the rest unexplained. The sample has fewer than 400,000 clones on record, 85% to 90% of them singletons. The ten largest clones represent around 1.7% of the sample. Sequencing was done on a sample of PBMCs or T cells enriched from blood (not recorded which). The receptors shown here come from a woman aged 25-40 years who had recovered from COVID-19.

The J gene is TRBJ2-1, the V gene TRBV9; 7 bases map to TRBD2. Germline V gene lookup returns CDR1 SGDLS and CDR2 YYNGEE. Unmatched junction bases numbered 15, after V lost 0 bases and J lost 9 bases. The CDR3 is made up of 17 amino acids. The CDR3, as DNA: TGTGCCAGCAGCGTAGGGCTGGAGCTGCTAGCGGTTAGTGAGCAGTTCTTC. It specifies CASSVGLELLAVSEQFF.

The chain couples TRBV19 to TRBJ1-4; TRBD1 is a possible D gene (6 bases). The CDR3 is made up of 14 amino acids. The germline V and J ends were trimmed by 8 bases and 8 bases, with 18 bases remaining between them. Germline CDR1 reads LNHDA; CDR2 reads SQIVND (reference sequence). Here the CDR3 DNA reads TGTGCCAGTGGGTCAACAGGGAGTGGAGAAAAACTGTTTTTT. This encodes CASGSTGSGEKLFF.

This chain uses TRBV28 with TRBJ1-5, with D possibly TRBD1 on 5 matching bases. This CDR3 is 12 amino acids long. V was trimmed by 4 bases and J by 9 bases, leaving 10 bases between them. The V gene's germline CDR1 is MDHEN and CDR2 SYDVKM. The CDR3 reads CASSSTARPQHF. The CDR3 coding sequence is TGTGCCAGCAGTTCGACAGCCAGGCCCCAGCATTTT.

The rearrangement uses TRBV21-1 and TRBJ2-7; the D segment call TRBD2 is taken from the table without a DNA check. TRBV21-1 is a pseudogene segment. CDR3 size: 14 residues. Written as DNA, the CDR3 is TGTGCCAGCAGCAAAGAACGGGAAGGCTACGAGCAGTACTTC. Residues: CASSKEREGYEQYF.

This chain joins TRBV11-2 and TRBJ2-5, with D possibly TRBD2 on 8 matching bases. Trimming took 5 bases from V and 3 from J, leaving 13 bases between them. This CDR3 has 14 amino acids. Germline V gene data show CDR1 as SGHAT and CDR2 as FQNNGV. CDR3 in amino acids: CASSQRGTEETQYF. CDR3 nucleotides: TGTGCCAGCAGCCAGCGGGGGACAGAAGAGACCCAGTACTTC.